This record covers a single T cell receptor (beta chain). Its antigen has not been determined. No base quality values were provided; no much bigger clone lies one nucleotide off. Library generation was performed with RT-PCR. Instrument used: Illumina HiSeq 2500. TCRdb reworked the public reads: Q25 trimming with fastp, MiXCR clone assembly, productive beta chains retained. Rows are unified per CDR3 protein, each entry keeping the most common DNA and genes. The sample yields approximately 680,000 distinct CDR3 sequences; around 16% were counted once. The ten largest clones represent roughly 11% of the sample. The CDR3 spans 13 residues, from the cysteine through the phenylalanine. The only DNA kept is the CDR3, 39 bases in frame from the first base. A distance of 12 bases separates the germline ends of V and J, which lose 0 bases and 6 bases respectively. CDR1 and CDR2, per the germline V gene (reference sequence), are DFQATT and SNEGSKA.

This record belongs to a study of response to subunit inactivated influenza vaccine (dated by TCRdb to between 2018 and 2020). Some background on the complete study: The study used deep quantitative T cell receptor repertoire profiling to track responses to a trivalent subunit inactivated influenza vaccine. Paper-wide results and their limitations: The authors suggested that each seasonal influenza vaccination may recruit only a limited number of new T cells.

The chain couples TRBV20-1 to TRBJ2-7, and possibly TRBD1, on 6 matching bases. The clonotype comes from a man aged 50-59 years who received an inactivated influenza vaccine. Donor details come from another sample of the same person, matched by shared clones. The sequencing here drew on PBMCs from blood, taken 11 to 12 days after vaccination. The CDR3 region reads CSARDRGRGEQYF. The DNA reads TGCAGTGCTAGAGACAGGGGCCGGGGCGAGCAGTACTTC.